The 30 T cell receptor beta chains presented below share a single source sample, sequenced in a study of shared clonotypes between healthy human individuals. The repertoire was sequenced with immunoSEQ multiplex PCR; TCRdb's copy has only in-frame clones and lacks some. Here the sample spans 400,000 to 500,000 clones, 79% being singletons. Material: PBMCs. Every receptor here comes from a woman aged 40 to 49 in good health. Some clones in this sample may be carry-over from other donors' samples.

V and J are TRBV27 and TRBJ1-1; possible D gene TRBD1, 5 bases. Germline V gene data show CDR1 as MNHEY and CDR2 as SMNVEV (reference sequence). The CDR3 runs to 13 residues. V lost 3 bases to trimming and J lost 8 bases, with 13 bases between them. The CDR3 reads CASSFNRMEEAFF. Here the CDR3 DNA reads TGTGCCAGCAGTTTTAACAGGATGGAGGAAGCTTTCTTT.

This chain joins TRBV10-3 and TRBJ2-2, with 10 positions matching TRBD1. The trim removed 6 bases at V and 4 bases at J, leaving 2 bases unmatched. Germline CDR1 is ENHRY and CDR2 is SYGVKD. The CDR3 sequence is 14 residues long. The CDR3 nucleotides are TGTGCCATCAGGACAGGGGGCACCACCGGGGAGCTGTTTTTT. Residues: CAIRTGGTTGELFF.

There are many counts of this clone. The genes are TRBV2 and TRBJ2-7, with D possibly matching TRBD2 (6 bases). This CDR3 is 14 amino acids long. V lost 5 bases and J 3 bases, leaving 14 bases between the germline ends. Looked up from germline, CDR1 is SNHLY and CDR2 is FYNNEI. The CDR3 loop is CASSYYGRGYEQYF. The CDR3 DNA is TGTGCCAGCAGTTACTACGGGAGAGGCTACGAGCAGTACTTC.

CDR3 sequence reads: CASSPPAGTGYTF. DNA of the CDR3: TGTGCCAGCTCACCCCCAGCGGGGACCGGCTACACCTTC. This chain uses TRBV18 with TRBJ1-2, with D possibly TRBD1 on 5 matching bases. Trimming cost V 3 bases and J 8 bases, with 13 bases left between them. The CDR3 is made up of 13 amino acids. The germline CDR1 and CDR2 sequences are KGHSH and LQKENI.

This clone has only a few counts. Distinct nucleotide sequences in the sample also encode this CDR3. V gene TRBV27 combines with J gene TRBJ2-7; 11 bases line up with TRBD2. The trim removed 5 bases at V and 1 base at J, leaving 4 bases unmatched. Germline CDR1 and CDR2: MNHEY and SMNVEV (reference sequence). CDR3 length: 15 amino acids. CDR3 in amino acids: CASSPGTSGSYEQYF. The CDR3 nucleotides are TGTGCCAGCAGTCCCGGGACTAGCGGTTCCTACGAGCAGTACTTC.

The rearrangement links TRBV14 to TRBJ2-3; 9 bases agree with TRBD2. The CDR3 loop spans 15 amino acids. Per the germline V gene, CDR1 is SGHDN and CDR2 is FVKESK. With V trimmed by 1 base and J by 8 bases, 7 bases remained unmatched. In nucleotides, the CDR3 is TGTGCCAGCAGCCAAGGTCCGACTAGCGGCCTTACGCAGTATTTT. Amino acids: CASSQGPTSGLTQYF.

This clone was found once. The junction departs from the called germline gene at one end, perhaps through a read error. The gene calls are TRBV7-3 and TRBJ1-2; D is undetermined. This CDR3 has 13 amino acids. The germline V gene has CDR1 SGHTA and CDR2 FQGTGA. CDR3 coding DNA: TGTGCCAGCAGCTTAACTAAGACAACCTACCTCGCCTTC. It specifies CASSLTKTTYLAF. The entire variable domain, with the rest obtained from reference TRBV7-3 and TRBJ1-2, is as follows: GAGVSQTPSNKVTEKGKYVELRCDPISGHTALYWYRQSLGQGPEFLIYFQGTGAADDSGLPNDRFFAVRPEGSVSTLKIQRTERGDSAVYLCASSLTKTTYLAFGSGTRLTVV.

The chain links TRBV11-2 to TRBJ2-7, with TRBD2 matching over 7 bases. Trimming removed 1 base from V and 9 bases from J; junction bases left unmatched: 6. Germline loops: CDR1 SGHAT, CDR2 FQNNGV. This CDR3 region has 13 residues. This chain's CDR3 is CASSLGAGWGQYF. The CDR3 nucleotides are TGTGCCAGCAGCTTAGGAGCGGGGTGGGGGCAGTACTTC.

V usage is TRBV4-1 and J usage is TRBJ1-2, with D perhaps matching TRBD1 (6 bases). The CDR3 has 13 residues. Germline CDR1 MGHRA, CDR2 YSYEKL. Trimming took 0 bases from V and 8 from J, leaving 10 bases between them. The CDR3 reads CASSQDQGYGYTF. For the CDR3, the DNA is TGCGCCAGCAGCCAAGATCAGGGGTACGGCTACACCTTC.

This rearrangement joins TRBV7-9 to TRBJ1-5; D gene ambiguous. The CDR3 runs to 13 residues. Germline V CDR1 and CDR2: SEHNR, FQNEAQ (reference sequence). The germline V and J ends were trimmed by 1 base and 5 bases, with 6 bases remaining between them. CDR3 sequence reads: CASSLGGYQPQHF. The CDR3, as DNA: TGTGCCAGCAGCTTAGGGGGTTATCAGCCCCAGCATTTT.

This rearrangement joins TRBV30 to TRBJ1-1; no firm D call. Germline lookup yields CDR1 GTSNPN and CDR2 SVGIG (reference sequence). Trimming removed 8 bases at V and 3 bases at J, with 16 bases between. The length of the CDR3 is 13 residues. CDR3 region: CAGLLSIYTEAFF. Written as DNA, the CDR3 is TGTGCCGGACTGCTCAGCATATACACTGAAGCTTTCTTT.

The chain combines TRBV19 with TRBJ2-7, with 10 bases lining up with TRBD1. The CDR3 has 14 amino acids. The trim removed 6 bases at V and 6 bases at J, leaving 8 bases unmatched. The germline gives CDR1 LNHDA, CDR2 SQIVND (reference sequence). The CDR3 region is CASSPRDRGGEQYF. In DNA, the CDR3 is TGTGCCAGTAGCCCCCGGGACAGGGGTGGCGAGCAGTACTTC.

Of note for this clone: The sample carries other DNA sequences with the same CDR3. The chain employs TRBV28 and TRBJ1-4, with 10 bases fitting TRBD1. Germline V gene lookup returns CDR1 MDHEN and CDR2 SYDVKM. The V segment lost 5 bases and the J segment 6 bases; nucleotides outside the gene matches: 3. The CDR3 consists of 14 residues. For the CDR3, the DNA is TGTGCCAGCAGTGACAGGGGGCGCGATGAAAAACTGTTTTTT. Translated, it gives CASSDRGRDEKLFF.

The DNA for the CDR3 is TGTGCCAGCAACTCTGGTATCGGACAGAACACTGAAGCTTTCTTT. Amino acid sequence: CASNSGIGQNTEAFF. The rearrangement uses TRBV5-4 and TRBJ1-1, with a weak D call TRBD1 (5 bases). CDR3 length equals 15 residues. The germline gives CDR1 SGHNT, CDR2 YYREEE (reference sequence). Trimming stripped 6 bases from V and 1 base from J, with 16 bases between.

This clone came up many times. V and J are TRBV7-3 and TRBJ2-3; D remains unclear. CDR1 SGHTA and CDR2 FQGTGA come from the germline V gene. V shed 2 bases and J shed 2 bases, with 5 bases lying between them. This CDR3 is 13 amino acids long. Here the CDR3 reads CASSLGVTDTQYF. For the CDR3, the DNA is TGTGCCAGCAGCTTAGGGGTCACAGATACGCAGTATTTT. The full variable domain, with the rest looked up from reference TRBV7-3 and TRBJ2-3, is GAGVSQTPSNKVTEKGKYVELRCDPISGHTALYWYRQSLGQGPEFLIYFQGTGAADDSGLPNDRFFAVRPEGSVSTLKIQRTERGDSAVYLCASSLGVTDTQYFGPGTRLTVL.

The chain has TRBV18 and TRBJ2-7; 7 bases match TRBD2. CDR1 is KGHSH and CDR2 is LQKENI in the germline V gene. The CDR3 extends over 16 amino acids. The V gene end was trimmed by 6 bases and the J gene end by 0 bases; junction bases not matched to a gene: 11. The CDR3 is CASSPQSGIISYEQYF. CDR3 DNA sequence: TGTGCCAGCTCTCCGCAAAGCGGGATTATCTCCTACGAGCAGTACTTC.

This chain joins TRBV5-1 and TRBJ1-4; 11 positions agree with TRBD1. The CDR3 extends over 15 amino acids. After removal of 3 bases from V and 6 bases from J, the junction contained 4 bases not matched to a gene. The germline gives CDR1 SGHRS, CDR2 YFSETQ. CDR3 residues: CASSWGQGEHEKLFF. The CDR3, as DNA: TGCGCCAGCAGCTGGGGACAGGGGGAACATGAAAAACTGTTTTTT.

Written as DNA, the CDR3 is TGTGCCAGCAGACTACCAAGGACAGGAGGGTACGAGCAGTACTTC. Its protein is CASRLPRTGGYEQYF. The chain couples TRBV28 to TRBJ2-7; D is perhaps TRBD1 (7 bases). The V gene lost 6 bases and the J gene lost 4 bases, with 19 bases spanning the gap. The germline CDR1 and CDR2 sequences are MDHEN and SYDVKM. The CDR3 totals 15 residues. The whole variable domain, filled in from reference TRBV28 and TRBJ2-7, reads DVKVTQSSRYLVKRTGEKVFLECVQDMDHENMFWYRQDPGLGLRLIYFSYDVKMKEKGDIPEGYSVSREKKERFSLILESASTNQTSMYLCASRLPRTGGYEQYFGPGTRLTVT.

This clone was seen only a few times. This chain connects TRBV29-1 to TRBJ2-4, with TRBD2 as a possible D gene (6 bases). In germline, CDR1 is SQVTM, CDR2 ANQGSEA. Trimming removed 0 bases at V and 6 bases at J, with 15 bases between. This CDR3 region has 15 residues. CDR3: CSVEDLTGDLNIQYF. CDR3 bases: TGCAGCGTTGAAGATCTCACGGGGGACTTAAACATTCAGTACTTC.

Remarks on this clone: A junction end diverges from the germline sequence, so it may reflect a read error. The chain's CDR3 is CASSTNGGAGGLASF. The CDR3, as DNA: TGTGCCAGCAGCACCAATGGGGGTGCGGGGGGACTAGCGTCATTC. This chain connects TRBV7-2 to TRBJ2-7, with 10 bases matching TRBD2. CDR3 size: 15 residues. Germline CDR1 is SGHTA and CDR2 is FQGNSA.

This rearrangement joins TRBV6-5 to TRBJ1-2, with TRBD1 matching 7 bases. This CDR3 is built from 13 residues. V gave up 7 bases and J gave up 6 bases; unmatched junction bases: 8. Germline lookup yields CDR1 MNHEY and CDR2 SVGAGI. The CDR3 protein is CASKEQGLDGYTF. The CDR3 DNA sequence: TGTGCCAGCAAAGAACAGGGGTTGGATGGCTACACCTTC.

This clone was seen only a few times. The chain carries TRBV5-6 and TRBJ2-5, with unresolved D. Between the trimmed V and J ends, which lost 5 bases and 0 bases, there was a span of 17 bases. Per the germline V gene, CDR1 is SGHDT and CDR2 is YYEEEE. This CDR3 is 16 amino acids long. In DNA, the CDR3 is TGTGCCAGCAGTGGGCAATCTACCTGGTACCAAGAGACCCAGTACTTC. This sequence encodes CASSGQSTWYQETQYF.

The chain joins TRBV28 to TRBJ2-4; 9 bases agree with TRBD1. The germline gives CDR1 MDHEN, CDR2 SYDVKM. V shed 6 bases, J shed 6 bases, and the junction held 3 bases outside the gene matches. CDR3 length: 13 amino acids. The CDR3 DNA reads TGTGCCAGCAGACGACAGGGGGTAAACATTCAGTACTTC. Its protein product is CASRRQGVNIQYF. The full variable domain, with the rest looked up from reference TRBV28 and TRBJ2-4, is DVKVTQSSRYLVKRTGEKVFLECVQDMDHENMFWYRQDPGLGLRLIYFSYDVKMKEKGDIPEGYSVSREKKERFSLILESASTNQTSMYLCASRRQGVNIQYFGAGTRLSVL.

This clone was recorded once. No conserved phenylalanine or tryptophan ends this CDR3, so it is likely a read error. The gene calls are TRBV6-5 and TRBJ2-7, with D perhaps given as TRBD1 or TRBD2 (6 bases each). CDR1 and CDR2 from the germline V gene are MNHEY and SVGAGI. This CDR3 is built from 13 residues. V dropped 4 bases and J dropped 3 bases, with 10 bases sitting between them. The CDR3 region is CASSFGGRYEQYL. DNA of the CDR3: TGTGCCAGCAGTTTTGGGGGGCGCTACGAGCAGTACCTC.

The chain carries TRBV28 and TRBJ2-7; TRBD2 matches 8 bases. This CDR3 region has 15 residues. The germline CDR1 and CDR2 sequences are MDHEN and SYDVKM. Trimming took 7 bases from V and 3 from J; bases not matched to a gene: 11. CDR3 protein: CASTRPGGGIYEQYF. CDR3 in DNA: TGTGCCAGCACCCGCCCGGGGGGGGGCATCTACGAGCAGTACTTC.

The chain joins TRBV27 to TRBJ2-5; D is ambiguous. V shed 7 bases and J shed 7 bases, with 4 bases lying between them. Germline V gives CDR1 MNHEY, CDR2 SMNVEV (reference sequence). This CDR3 has 9 residues. As DNA, the CDR3 is TGTGCCAGCAAAGGGACCCAGTACTTC. Translating it yields CASKGTQYF.

The J gene is TRBJ2-3, the V gene TRBV5-1, with D hard to call. The V and J ends lost 0 bases and 0 bases respectively, with 2 bases between them. Germline V gene data show CDR1 as SGHRS and CDR2 as YFSETQ. CDR3 size: 13 residues. The CDR3 is CASSLVSTDTQYF. DNA of the CDR3: TGCGCCAGCAGCTTGGTCAGCACAGATACGCAGTATTTT.

Notes on this clone: One base separates it from a far larger clone, so it is likely a read error. V and J are TRBV2 and TRBJ2-7, with 11 bases identical to TRBD2. The CDR3 loop spans 15 amino acids. Germline V gene sequence: CDR1 SNHLY, CDR2 FYNNEI. For the CDR3, the DNA is TGTGCCACACCCGGGGCTAGCGGGAGGTCCTACGAGCAGTGCTTC. Translated, it gives CATPGASGRSYEQCF.

V usage is TRBV6-6 and J usage is TRBJ2-2; TRBD2 is a possible D gene (5 bases). In germline, CDR1 is MNHNY, CDR2 SVGAGI (reference sequence). The V and J ends lost 6 bases and 5 bases respectively, with 16 bases between them. This CDR3 is built from 15 residues. The CDR3 sequence is CASRDGRGGTGELFF. The CDR3 region has the DNA TGTGCCAGCAGAGACGGGCGAGGCGGGACCGGGGAGCTGTTTTTT.

This chain connects TRBV5-1 to TRBJ2-2, with 12 bases that match TRBD2. Per germline, CDR1 SGHRS and CDR2 YFSETQ. Trimming at V came to 4 bases and at J to 5 bases, leaving 12 bases not matched to a gene. The CDR3 covers 18 residues. The CDR3 nucleotides read TGCGCCAGCAGCGTCCCAAGTGGACTAGCGGGAAAAACCGGGGAGCTGTTTTTT. It translates to CASSVPSGLAGKTGELFF.